This T cell receptor (beta chain) was retrieved from a study of vaccination and CD4 T cells after COVID-19. Noted treatment: approximately nine-day PBMC culture with coronavirus spike peptide pools or control peptides (ViraFEST assay). Germline CDR1 and CDR2: SEHNR and FQNEAQ (reference sequence). The CDR3 is made up of 16 amino acids. Deletions cut 5 bases from V and 8 bases from J, with 21 bases between. This clonotype was counted only a few times. What it binds is unknown. Cultured CD4+ T-cell DNA underwent Oncomine TCR Beta short-read sequencing. MiXCR, applied by TCRdb to the PCR reads, yields one record per CDR3 protein. Of about 15,000 distinct CDR3 sequences in the sample, around 50% are singletons; the top ten hold around 21%.

The receptor was isolated from a human donor who had recovered from COVID-19. Sequences were derived from CD4+ T cells from blood, cultured in vitro, sampled before SARS-CoV-2 vaccination. The rearrangement joins TRBV7-9 to TRBJ1-4, with D perhaps matching TRBD1 (5 bases). The CDR3 DNA reads TGTGCCAGCAGCCCAACCGCCGGGGCAGGGAACGAAAAACTGTTTTTT. Translated: CASSPTAGAGNEKLFF.